Listed below are T cell receptor beta chains from one sample, sequenced in a study of shared clonotypes between healthy human individuals. TCRdb keeps only in-frame clones here, not all; method: immunoSEQ multiplex PCR. Here the sample spans a few hundred thousand clones, roughly four fifths being singletons. Sample: PBMCs. All receptors derive from a woman aged 40 to 49 in good health. Some clones in this sample may be carry-over from other donors' samples. Each CDR3 is given with its conserved first and last residue. The order of the fields is CDR3 DNA, CDR3 protein, V gene, J gene, clone size, D gene. D genes are given only for firm matches. The listing skips clone size in some rows; elsewhere it reads once, few, many or a size class.

CDR3 DNA: TGTGCCAGCAGCTTGGCCGGGGGCGGAGTTAACTATGGCTACACCTTC; CDR3 protein: CASSLAGGGVNYGYTF; V gene: TRBV5-4; J gene: TRBJ1-2; clone size: .; D gene: .
CDR3 DNA: TGTGCCAGCAGCAGACAGGGTATTTCTGGAAACACCATATATTTT; CDR3 protein: CASSRQGISGNTIYF; V gene: TRBV27; J gene: TRBJ1-3; clone size: .; D gene: TRBD1
CDR3 DNA: TGTGCCAGCAGCGTAGTTTGGGGGCTAGCGGGAGCGGGCACCGGGGAGCTGTTTTTT; CDR3 protein: CASSVVWGLAGAGTGELFF; V gene: TRBV9; J gene: TRBJ2-2; clone size: .; D gene: TRBD2
CDR3 DNA: TGTGCCAGCAGCCAGGGGGACAGGGTCCCAGATACGCAGTATTTT; CDR3 protein: CASSQGDRVPDTQYF; V gene: TRBV7-2; J gene: TRBJ2-3; clone size: .; D gene: TRBD1
CDR3 DNA: TGTGCCAGCAGCTTCGACAGGGGGTGGGAAAAACTGTTTTTT; CDR3 protein: CASSFDRGWEKLFF; V gene: TRBV11-2; J gene: TRBJ1-4; clone size: .; D gene: TRBD1
CDR3 DNA: TGTGCCAGCAGTGAATGGGGCACCGGGGAGCTGTTTTTT; CDR3 protein: CASSEWGTGELFF; V gene: TRBV2; J gene: TRBJ2-2; clone size: .; D gene: .
CDR3 DNA: TGTGCCAGCCTAGCGGGGCCCCTAGATTCTCAGTACTTC; CDR3 protein: CASLAGPLDSQYF; V gene: TRBV25-1; J gene: TRBJ2-5; clone size: few; D gene: TRBD2
CDR3 DNA: TGTGCCAGCAGTAAGACTAGCGGGAGGGTGGTCGAGCAGTACTTC; CDR3 protein: CASSKTSGRVVEQYF; V gene: TRBV6-5; J gene: TRBJ2-7; clone size: .; D gene: TRBD2
CDR3 DNA: TGTGCCTGGAGTAGACTAGCGGGGTACAATGAGCAGTTCTTC; CDR3 protein: CAWSRLAGYNEQFF; V gene: TRBV30; J gene: TRBJ2-1; clone size: .; D gene: TRBD2
CDR3 DNA: TGTGCCAGTAGTATCATTCGAGGGGGGATTAGCAATCAGCCCCAGCATTTT; CDR3 protein: CASSIIRGGISNQPQHF; V gene: TRBV19; J gene: TRBJ1-5; clone size: .; D gene: .
CDR3 DNA: TGTGCCAGCATGGCCATCCGGGACCCAAGTTCGGGCTACACCTTC; CDR3 protein: CASMAIRDPSSGYTF; V gene: TRBV27; J gene: TRBJ1-2; clone size: .; D gene: .
CDR3 DNA: TGTGCCAGCAGCTTAGGTGCGGGCAGGGGGGAAACTGAAGCTTTCTTT; CDR3 protein: CASSLGAGRGETEAFF; V gene: TRBV7-8; J gene: TRBJ1-1; clone size: .; D gene: TRBD1
CDR3 DNA: TGCGCCAGCAGTACTAGCGGGAAAAACCATTCCAAAAACATTCAGTACTTC; CDR3 protein: CASSTSGKNHSKNIQYF; V gene: TRBV10-1; J gene: TRBJ2-4; clone size: .; D gene: TRBD2
CDR3 DNA: TGTGCCAGCAGTACCCCCGGGACAGGGAACTACGAGCAGTACTTC; CDR3 protein: CASSTPGTGNYEQYF; V gene: TRBV6-1; J gene: TRBJ2-7; clone size: once; D gene: TRBD1
CDR3 DNA: TGCGCCAGCAGCCAAGAGGCTAGCGGGTATATCTACGAGCAGTACTTC; CDR3 protein: CASSQEASGYIYEQYF; V gene: TRBV4-3; J gene: TRBJ2-7; clone size: once; D gene: TRBD2
CDR3 DNA: TGTGCCATCAGTGACTCTAATGAAAAACTGTTTTTT; CDR3 protein: CAISDSNEKLFF; V gene: TRBV10-3; J gene: TRBJ1-4; clone size: .; D gene: .
CDR3 DNA: TGTGCCAGTAGAAGGGGGCTTGGGGAGACCCAGTACTTC; CDR3 protein: CASRRGLGETQYF; V gene: TRBV19; J gene: TRBJ2-5; clone size: .; D gene: TRBD1
CDR3 DNA: TGTGCCAGCAGCTTGGGACAGGGGTTCTACGAGCAGTACTTC; CDR3 protein: CASSLGQGFYEQYF; V gene: TRBV11-2; J gene: TRBJ2-7; clone size: .; D gene: TRBD1
CDR3 DNA: TGTGCCAGCAGCAGATGGGTTGCTGGGGCCAACGTCCTGACTTTC; CDR3 protein: CASSRWVAGANVLTF; V gene: TRBV5-8; J gene: TRBJ2-6; clone size: once; D gene: .
CDR3 DNA: TGCGCCAGCAGCTTGTACCGTCTCTCCTACGAGCAGTACTTC; CDR3 protein: CASSLYRLSYEQYF; V gene: TRBV5-1; J gene: TRBJ2-7; clone size: .; D gene: .
CDR3 DNA: TGCGCCAGCAGCGTCGGGGGGGAGCAGTTCTTC; CDR3 protein: CASSVGGEQFF; V gene: TRBV5-1; J gene: TRBJ2-1; clone size: .; D gene: TRBD2
CDR3 DNA: TGTGCCAGCAGTGTCGCCGGGGGCTCCTACGAGCAGTACTTC; CDR3 protein: CASSVAGGSYEQYF; V gene: TRBV6-6; J gene: TRBJ2-7; clone size: .; D gene: .
CDR3 DNA: TGTGCCAGCAGCTTAGGGGGAGGCTATGGCTACACCTTC; CDR3 protein: CASSLGGGYGYTF; V gene: TRBV7-8; J gene: TRBJ1-2; clone size: .; D gene: .
CDR3 DNA: TGCGCCAGCAGCCAAGTTTTAGCGGGAGGTCCGTACGAGCAGTACTTC; CDR3 protein: CASSQVLAGGPYEQYF; V gene: TRBV4-1; J gene: TRBJ2-7; clone size: .; D gene: TRBD2
CDR3 DNA: TGTGCCAGCAGCCTAATCGGGGGACATGAGCAGTTCTTC; CDR3 protein: CASSLIGGHEQFF; V gene: TRBV7-3; J gene: TRBJ2-1; clone size: once; D gene: .
CDR3 DNA: TGCGCCAGTCCCCCCAGGGGCCCGGGACAGGTGACCGAGTACACCTTC; CDR3 protein: CASPPRGPGQVTEYTF; V gene: TRBV23-1; J gene: TRBJ1-2; clone size: many; D gene: TRBD1